One and the same sample provided the 6 T cell receptor beta chains below, sequenced in a study of blood T cell repertoires in COVID-19. TCRdb's table, derived via immunoSEQ multiplex PCR, lists solely in-frame clones and lacks some. The sample consists of 85,000 to 100,000 clones, 86% of them appearing once. Sequenced material: peripheral blood. These receptors came from a man in his fifties with active or convalescent COVID-19.

The rearrangement links TRBV2 to TRBJ1-3; 8 bases agree with TRBD1. Trimming took 6 bases from V and 0 from J; bases not matched to a gene: 4. The length of the CDR3 is 15 residues. Germline V gene data show CDR1 as SNHLY and CDR2 as FYNNEI. The CDR3 spells CASRDREASGNTIYF. The CDR3 nucleotides are TGTGCCAGCAGGGACAGGGAGGCCTCTGGAAACACCATATATTTT.

CDR3 protein: CAISGTGGTEAFF. The CDR3 bases are TGTGCCATCAGTGGGACAGGGGGCACTGAAGCTTTCTTT. The chain joins TRBV10-3 to TRBJ1-1; TRBD1 matches 10 bases. The CDR3 runs 13 residues. The V segment lost 4 bases and the J segment 4 bases; nucleotides outside the gene matches: 0. The germline V gene encodes CDR1 ENHRY and CDR2 SYGVKD.

This chain links TRBV19 with TRBJ2-5; 8 bases match TRBD1. This CDR3 has 15 amino acids. V shed 3 bases, J shed 1 base, and the junction held 4 bases outside the gene matches. Germline CDR1 reads LNHDA; CDR2 reads SQIVND (reference sequence). This chain's CDR3 is CASSMGQATQETQYF. CDR3 in DNA: TGTGCCAGTAGTATGGGACAGGCCACCCAAGAGACCCAGTACTTC.

The chain carries TRBV24-1 and TRBJ1-2, with TRBD1 matching over 8 bases. The trim removed 5 bases at V and 2 bases at J, leaving 9 bases unmatched. The CDR3 has 16 residues. The germline V gene has CDR1 KGHDR and CDR2 SFDVKD. CDR3 amino acids: CATSGQGARPNYGYTF. The CDR3 nucleotides read TGTGCCACCAGTGGGCAGGGGGCGCGTCCCAACTATGGCTACACCTTC.

The chain joins TRBV27 to TRBJ2-1, with 7 bases matching TRBD1. Trimming removed 6 bases from V and 6 bases from J; junction bases left unmatched: 8. The germline CDR1 and CDR2 sequences are MNHEY and SMNVEV (reference sequence). This CDR3 region has 14 residues. DNA for the CDR3: TGTGCCAGCAGCTTTAGGGACAGTTCCAATGAGCAGTTCTTC. Protein sequence: CASSFRDSSNEQFF.

The chain is built from TRBV3-1 (or the pseudogene TRBV3-2) and TRBJ2-5; D unclear. The CDR3 totals 14 residues. V shed 0 bases and J shed 2 bases, with 7 bases lying between them. CDR1 is LGHDT and CDR2 is YNNKEL in the germline V gene (reference sequence). CDR3 DNA sequence: TGTGCCAGCAGCCAAGACTTACAGCAAGAGACCCAGTACTTC. Translating gives CASSQDLQQETQYF.